Presented here are 15 T cell receptor beta chains from one specimen sequenced in a study of cytomegalovirus exposure and HLA in healthy donors. Some clones are missing from TCRdb's copy, which holds only in-frame ones; the method was immunoSEQ multiplex PCR. Found here are under 250,000 clones, around 86% of them singletons; the top ten hold 1.5% to 2.5%. Sequencing was performed on PBMCs. These receptors were collected from a woman aged 18-30 years in good health and CMV-seropositive.

The J gene is TRBJ2-3, the V gene TRBV7-8; 14 bases are shared with TRBD2. With 5 bases clipped from V and 1 base from J, the junction kept 8 bases outside the gene matches. Germline V gene lookup returns CDR1 SGHVS and CDR2 FQNEAQ. The CDR3 runs 18 residues. The CDR3 here is CASSTRTSGRLGTDTQYF. CDR3 nucleotides: TGTGCCAGCAGCACCCGGACTAGCGGGAGGCTGGGCACAGATACGCAGTATTTT.

This chain connects TRBV6-1 to TRBJ2-7; D remains unclear. The V gene's germline CDR1 is MNHNS and CDR2 SASEGT. The CDR3 runs 11 residues. V lost 7 bases and J 2 bases, leaving 6 bases between the germline ends. The CDR3 DNA reads TGTGCCAGCAACTACGCCTACGAGCAGTACTTC. This encodes CASNYAYEQYF.

This clone was picked up one time. The gene calls are TRBV15 and TRBJ2-1; D is undetermined. Germline loops: CDR1 LNHNV, CDR2 YYDKDF (reference sequence). This CDR3 has 14 residues. The V gene lost 1 base and the J gene lost 5 bases, with 9 bases spanning the gap. The chain's CDR3 is CATSRVLQNNEQFF. CDR3 nucleotides: TGTGCCACCAGCAGAGTTTTACAGAACAATGAGCAGTTCTTC.

The chain is built from TRBV4-1 and TRBJ1-4, with 8 bases identical to TRBD1. The CDR3 consists of 16 residues. V lost 2 bases to trimming and J lost 7 bases; unmatched junction nucleotides: 9. Germline CDR1 reads MGHRA; CDR2 reads YSYEKL. The CDR3 reads CASSQPGQGEGEKLFF. The CDR3 DNA is TGCGCCAGCAGCCAACCCGGACAGGGAGAGGGTGAAAAACTGTTTTTT.

The chain employs TRBV28 and TRBJ2-1, with D possibly matching TRBD2 (6 bases). Germline assignment: CDR1 MDHEN and CDR2 SYDVKM. The CDR3 covers 13 residues. Between the trimmed V and J ends, which lost 10 bases and 0 bases, there was a span of 10 bases. CDR3 in amino acids: CATGGNSYNEQFF. As DNA, the CDR3 is TGTGCCACGGGCGGGAACTCCTACAATGAGCAGTTCTTC. Looking up the rest from reference TRBV28 and TRBJ2-1 gives the full variable domain: DVKVTQSSRYLVKRTGEKVFLECVQDMDHENMFWYRQDPGLGLRLIYFSYDVKMKEKGDIPEGYSVSREKKERFSLILESASTNQTSMYLCATGGNSYNEQFFGPGTRLTVL.

The sample holds a few counts of this clone. This sequence joins TRBV29-1 and TRBJ2-1, with D tentatively TRBD1 (6 bases). The CDR3 has 16 residues. Trimming took 3 bases from V and 8 from J, leaving 23 bases between them. Germline CDR1 is SQVTM and CDR2 is ANQGSEA. The CDR3 DNA reads as TGCAGCGTTGATGGTGGGCAGGGGTCTTATATGGATGAGCAGTTCTTC. This encodes CSVDGGQGSYMDEQFF.

The gene calls are TRBV9 and TRBJ1-1; no reliable D call. CDR3 length equals 14 residues. V lost 5 bases to trimming and J lost 4 bases, with 15 bases between them. The germline gives CDR1 SGDLS, CDR2 YYNGEE. CDR3 DNA sequence: TGTGCCAGCAGGGGTGGAGCTGTTGGCACTGAAGCTTTCTTT. Amino acids: CASRGGAVGTEAFF.

Here the CDR3 DNA reads TGTGCCAGCAGCCAGTTTCTTAATGCAGATACGCAGTATTTT. This gives the protein CASSQFLNADTQYF. The rearrangement links TRBV14 to TRBJ2-3; D is ambiguous. The length of the CDR3 is 14 residues. CDR1 is SGHDN, CDR2 FVKESK, per germline. The V and J ends lost 3 bases and 4 bases respectively, with 11 bases between them.

The chain recombines TRBV5-1 with TRBJ2-2; TRBD2 matches 12 bases. The V segment lost 1 base and the J segment 7 bases; nucleotides outside the gene matches: 5. Looked up from germline, CDR1 is SGHRS and CDR2 is YFSETQ. The CDR3 runs 16 residues. The CDR3 spells CASSLTSGRNIGELFF. Here the CDR3 DNA reads TGCGCCAGCAGCTTGACTAGCGGGAGGAATATCGGGGAGCTGTTTTTT.

The chain joins TRBV27 to TRBJ2-6, with D possibly matching TRBD2 (7 bases). Between the trimmed V and J ends, which lost 4 bases and 1 base, there was a span of 17 bases. CDR1 and CDR2 (germline): MNHEY, SMNVEV (reference sequence). The CDR3 extends over 18 amino acids. The CDR3 region is CASSWGGGAVSGANVLTF. In nucleotides, the CDR3 is TGTGCCAGCAGTTGGGGAGGGGGGGCAGTATCTGGGGCCAACGTCCTGACTTTC.

The V gene is TRBV4-1, the J gene TRBJ2-3; TRBD1 is a possible D gene (6 bases). The CDR3 loop spans 15 amino acids. From germline, CDR1 is MGHRA and CDR2 YSYEKL. V shed 1 base and J shed 6 bases, with 14 bases lying between them. CDR3 in amino acids: CASSQAPSQGDTQYF. CDR3 in DNA: TGCGCCAGCAGCCAAGCTCCTTCGCAGGGGGATACGCAGTATTTT.

The rearrangement joins TRBV5-1 to TRBJ2-3; possibly TRBD2 for D (6 bases). V was cut by 4 bases and J by 1 base, with 16 bases left in between. The CDR3 length is 16 residues. Germline values: CDR1 SGHRS, CDR2 YFSETQ. The CDR3 protein is CASSPFSGTRTDTQYF. The CDR3 region has the DNA TGCGCCAGCAGCCCATTTAGCGGAACACGCACAGATACGCAGTATTTT.

The V gene is TRBV7-6, the J gene TRBJ2-1; 8 bases fit TRBD2. The V segment lost 5 bases and the J segment 6 bases; nucleotides outside the gene matches: 9. The CDR3 covers 15 residues. Per germline, CDR1 SGHVS and CDR2 FNYEAQ. In DNA, the CDR3 is TGTGCCAGCAGCACCGGGAGGGGAGGTGTCAATGAGCAGTTCTTC. Translating it yields CASSTGRGGVNEQFF. The full variable domain, its missing parts supplied by reference TRBV7-6 and TRBJ2-1, is GAGVSQSPRYKVTKRGQDVALRCDPISGHVSLYWYRQALGQGPEFLTYFNYEAQQDKSGLPNDRFSAERPEGSISTLTIQRTEQRDSAMYRCASSTGRGGVNEQFFGPGTRLTVL.

The genes are TRBV5-1 and TRBJ2-2; a weak D match, TRBD2 (6 bases). The CDR3 runs 15 residues. Germline assignment: CDR1 SGHRS and CDR2 YFSETQ. Deletions cut 2 bases from V and 4 bases from J, with 12 bases between. The DNA for the CDR3 is TGCGCCAGCAGCTTTTTGGGGGGTATCACCGGGGAGCTGTTTTTT. Translated, it gives CASSFLGGITGELFF.

The chain joins TRBV27 to TRBJ2-5, with D maybe TRBD2 (5 bases). The CDR3 sequence is 13 residues long. Between the trimmed V and J ends, which lost 6 bases and 1 base, there was a span of 9 bases. Per germline, CDR1 MNHEY and CDR2 SMNVEV (reference sequence). CDR3 nucleotides: TGTGCCAGCAGACTGAGGGTCCAAGAGACCCAGTACTTC. It is translated as CASRLRVQETQYF.